This TCR beta chain was identified during a study of blood T cell repertoires in COVID-19. One Seattle source followed patients from active infection through their disease course. Under the authors' procedure: How many nucleated cells were present was estimated from reference gene primer amplification. This table comes from immunoSEQ multiplex PCR, and its TCRdb copy is limited to in-frame clones, with some not included. Clone size and V and J calls were adopted from that table, with D and trimming inferred from the DNA. The data contain about 240,000 clones, approximately 78% of them seen just once; the ten biggest clones take up 8.2%. Trimming shortened V by 0 bases and J by 1 base, and 4 bases separated the two germline ends. Germline assignment: CDR1 GTSNPN and CDR2 SVGIG (reference sequence). The CDR3 contains 13 residues. This clone was found once.

The sequencing input was peripheral blood. The TCR sequence derives from an elderly woman with COVID-19, enrolled during active disease. This chain links TRBV30 with TRBJ1-5; no clear D. The DNA for the CDR3 is TGTGCCTGGAGTGTACGGAGCAATCAGCCCCAGCATTTT. As protein: CAWSVRSNQPQHF. Variable domain in full (rest from reference TRBV30 and TRBJ1-5): SQTIHQWPATLVQPVGSPLSLECTVEGTSNPNLYWYRQAAGRGLQLLFYSVGIGQISSEVPQNLSASRPQDRQFILSSKKLLLSDSGFYLCAWSVRSNQPQHFGDGTRLSIL.